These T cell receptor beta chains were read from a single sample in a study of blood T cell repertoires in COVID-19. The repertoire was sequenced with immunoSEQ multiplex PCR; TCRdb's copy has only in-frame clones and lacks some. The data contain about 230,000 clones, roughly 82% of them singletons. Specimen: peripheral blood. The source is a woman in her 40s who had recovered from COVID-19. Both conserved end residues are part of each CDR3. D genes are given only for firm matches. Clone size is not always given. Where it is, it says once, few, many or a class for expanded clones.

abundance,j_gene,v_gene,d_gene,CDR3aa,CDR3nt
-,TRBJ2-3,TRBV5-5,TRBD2,CASSLRTSGAFTDTQYF,TGTGCCAGCAGCCTTAGGACTAGCGGGGCTTTCACAGATACGCAGTATTTT
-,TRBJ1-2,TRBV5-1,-,CASSATGARGYTF,TGCGCCAGCAGCGCCACAGGTGCAAGGGGCTACACCTTC
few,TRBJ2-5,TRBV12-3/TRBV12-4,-,CASSARGLETQYF,TGTGCCAGCAGTGCGCGCGGTTTAGAGACCCAGTACTTC
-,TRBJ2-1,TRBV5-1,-,CASSLQGQLWFF,TGCGCCAGCAGCTTACAGGGTCAGCTCTGGTTCTTC
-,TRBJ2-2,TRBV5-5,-,CASSLGSRQVVSRGAVF,TGTGCCAGCAGCTTGGGGTCGCGACAGGTGGTAAGCCGGGGAGCTGTTTTT
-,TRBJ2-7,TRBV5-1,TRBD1,CASSLGTGYETYEQYF,TGCGCCAGCAGCTTAGGGACAGGGTACGAGACCTACGAGCAGTACTTC
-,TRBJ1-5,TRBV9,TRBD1,CASSEGTGGNNQPQHF,TGTGCCAGCAGCGAAGGGACAGGGGGCAACAATCAGCCCCAGCATTTT
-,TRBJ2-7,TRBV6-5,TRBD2,CASRPGLADYEQYF,TGTGCCAGCAGACCGGGACTAGCGGATTACGAGCAGTACTTC
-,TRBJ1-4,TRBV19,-,CASTGGPATNEKLFF,TGTGCCAGTACTGGAGGGCCCGCAACTAATGAAAAACTGTTTTTT
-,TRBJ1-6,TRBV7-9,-,CASSLVGSNSPLHF,TGTGCCAGCAGCTTAGTGGGCAGCAATTCACCCCTCCACTTT
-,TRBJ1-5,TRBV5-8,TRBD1,CASSLGRRQGFFGSQPQHF,TGTGCCAGCAGCTTGGGAAGACGACAGGGGTTTTTTGGAAGTCAGCCCCAGCATTTT